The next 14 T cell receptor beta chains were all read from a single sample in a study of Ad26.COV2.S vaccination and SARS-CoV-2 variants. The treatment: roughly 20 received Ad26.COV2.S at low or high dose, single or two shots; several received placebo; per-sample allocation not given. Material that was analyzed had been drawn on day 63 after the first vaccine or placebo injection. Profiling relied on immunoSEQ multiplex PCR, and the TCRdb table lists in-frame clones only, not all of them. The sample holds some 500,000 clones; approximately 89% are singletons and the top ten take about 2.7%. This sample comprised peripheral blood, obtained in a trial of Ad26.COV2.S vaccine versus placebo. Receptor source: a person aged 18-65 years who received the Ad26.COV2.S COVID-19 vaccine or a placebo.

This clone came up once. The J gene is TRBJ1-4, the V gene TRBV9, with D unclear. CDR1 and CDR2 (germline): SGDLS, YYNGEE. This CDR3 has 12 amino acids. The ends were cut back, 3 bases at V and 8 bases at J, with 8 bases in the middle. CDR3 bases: TGTGCCAGCAGCGCCACAGAGGAAAAACTGTTTTTT. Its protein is CASSATEEKLFF.

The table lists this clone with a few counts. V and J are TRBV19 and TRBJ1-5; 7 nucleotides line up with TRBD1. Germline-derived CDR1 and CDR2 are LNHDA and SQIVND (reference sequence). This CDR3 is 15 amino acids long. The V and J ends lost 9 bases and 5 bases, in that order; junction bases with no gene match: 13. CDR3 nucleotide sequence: TGTGCCAGCGAGGGGGCCGGGCAGGAAGATCAGCCCCAGCATTTT. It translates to CASEGAGQEDQPQHF.

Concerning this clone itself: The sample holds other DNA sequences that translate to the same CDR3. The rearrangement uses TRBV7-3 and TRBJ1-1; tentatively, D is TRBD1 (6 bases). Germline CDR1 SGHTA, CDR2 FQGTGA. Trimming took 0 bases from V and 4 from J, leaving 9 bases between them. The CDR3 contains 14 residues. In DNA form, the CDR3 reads TGTGCCAGCAGCTTAACAGGGGGAGGCACTGAAGCTTTCTTT. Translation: CASSLTGGGTEAFF. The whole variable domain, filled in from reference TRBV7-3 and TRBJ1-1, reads GAGVSQTPSNKVTEKGKYVELRCDPISGHTALYWYRQSLGQGPEFLIYFQGTGAADDSGLPNDRFFAVRPEGSVSTLKIQRTERGDSAVYLCASSLTGGGTEAFFGQGTRLTVV.

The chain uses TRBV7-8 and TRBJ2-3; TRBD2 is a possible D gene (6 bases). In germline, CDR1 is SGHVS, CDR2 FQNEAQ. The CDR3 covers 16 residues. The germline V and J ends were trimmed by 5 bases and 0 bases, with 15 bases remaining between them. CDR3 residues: CASSASLAWSTDTQYF. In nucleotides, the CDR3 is TGTGCCAGCAGCGCCAGTCTAGCGTGGAGCACAGATACGCAGTATTTT.

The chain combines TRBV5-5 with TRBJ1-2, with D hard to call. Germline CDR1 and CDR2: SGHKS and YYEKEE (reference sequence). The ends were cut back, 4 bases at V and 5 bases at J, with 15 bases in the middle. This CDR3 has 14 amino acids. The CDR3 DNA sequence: TGTGCCAGCAGCCTCGAATTTTCGGAGTATGGCTACACCTTC. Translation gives CASSLEFSEYGYTF.

The DNA of the CDR3 is TGTGCCAGCAGCTTAGCGGGCTATACGGAGACCCAGTACTTC. This translates into CASSLAGYTETQYF. The chain recombines TRBV7-2 with TRBJ2-5; D uncertain. The germline gives CDR1 SGHTA, CDR2 FQGNSA. V was pared by 0 bases and J by 5 bases, with 10 bases between. CDR3 length: 14 amino acids.

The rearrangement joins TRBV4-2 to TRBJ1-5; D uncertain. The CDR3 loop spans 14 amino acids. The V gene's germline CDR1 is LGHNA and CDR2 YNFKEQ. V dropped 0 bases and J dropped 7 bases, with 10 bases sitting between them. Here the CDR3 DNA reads TGTGCCAGCAGCCAAGATCAGGTCGGACAGCCCCAGCATTTT. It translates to CASSQDQVGQPQHF.

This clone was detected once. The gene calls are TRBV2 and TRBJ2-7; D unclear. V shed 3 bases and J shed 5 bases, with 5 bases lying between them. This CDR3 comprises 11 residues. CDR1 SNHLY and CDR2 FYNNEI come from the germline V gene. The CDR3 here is CASSEFHEQYF. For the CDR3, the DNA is TGTGCCAGCAGTGAGTTCCACGAGCAGTACTTC.

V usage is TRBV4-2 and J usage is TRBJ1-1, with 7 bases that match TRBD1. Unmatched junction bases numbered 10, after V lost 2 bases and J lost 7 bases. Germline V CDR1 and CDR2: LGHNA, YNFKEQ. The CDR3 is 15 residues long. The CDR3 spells CASSQRRGGLDEAFF. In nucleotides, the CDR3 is TGTGCCAGCAGCCAAAGGCGAGGGGGCCTGGATGAAGCTTTCTTT.

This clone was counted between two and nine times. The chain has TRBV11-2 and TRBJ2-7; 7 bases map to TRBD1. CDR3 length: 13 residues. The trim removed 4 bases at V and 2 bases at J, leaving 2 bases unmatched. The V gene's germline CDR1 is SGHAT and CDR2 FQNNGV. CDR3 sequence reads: CASSWTGAYEQYV. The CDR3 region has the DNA TGTGCCAGCAGCTGGACAGGAGCCTACGAGCAGTACGTC.

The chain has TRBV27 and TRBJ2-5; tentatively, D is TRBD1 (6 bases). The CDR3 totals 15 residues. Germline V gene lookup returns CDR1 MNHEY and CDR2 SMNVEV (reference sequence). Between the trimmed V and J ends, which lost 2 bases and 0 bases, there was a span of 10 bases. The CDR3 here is CASSLGGPYQETQYF. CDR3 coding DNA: TGTGCCAGCAGTTTAGGGGGCCCGTACCAAGAGACCCAGTACTTC.

The CDR3 nucleotides read TGTGCCAGCAGCTTGGGTGGGGGCGCCGGCAATCAGCCCCAGCATTTT. As protein: CASSLGGGAGNQPQHF. The chain has TRBV5-6 and TRBJ1-5; D might be TRBD1 (6 bases). Germline lookup yields CDR1 SGHDT and CDR2 YYEEEE. The CDR3 length is 16 residues. Trimming took off 0 bases at V and 2 bases at J, with 12 bases between the two ends.

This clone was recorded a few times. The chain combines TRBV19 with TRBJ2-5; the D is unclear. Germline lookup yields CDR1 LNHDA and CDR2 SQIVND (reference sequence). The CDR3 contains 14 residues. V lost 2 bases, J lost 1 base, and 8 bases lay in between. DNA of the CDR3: TGTGCCAGTAGTATAAAACTACTCCAAGAGACCCAGTACTTC. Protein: CASSIKLLQETQYF.

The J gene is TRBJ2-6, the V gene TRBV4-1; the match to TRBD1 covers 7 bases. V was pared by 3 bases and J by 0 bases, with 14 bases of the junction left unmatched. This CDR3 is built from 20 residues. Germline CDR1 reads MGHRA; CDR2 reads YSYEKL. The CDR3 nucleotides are TGCGCCAGCAGCCACCTTATTGGACAGGTCGGCATCTCTGGGGCCAACGTCCTGACTTTC. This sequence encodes CASSHLIGQVGISGANVLTF.